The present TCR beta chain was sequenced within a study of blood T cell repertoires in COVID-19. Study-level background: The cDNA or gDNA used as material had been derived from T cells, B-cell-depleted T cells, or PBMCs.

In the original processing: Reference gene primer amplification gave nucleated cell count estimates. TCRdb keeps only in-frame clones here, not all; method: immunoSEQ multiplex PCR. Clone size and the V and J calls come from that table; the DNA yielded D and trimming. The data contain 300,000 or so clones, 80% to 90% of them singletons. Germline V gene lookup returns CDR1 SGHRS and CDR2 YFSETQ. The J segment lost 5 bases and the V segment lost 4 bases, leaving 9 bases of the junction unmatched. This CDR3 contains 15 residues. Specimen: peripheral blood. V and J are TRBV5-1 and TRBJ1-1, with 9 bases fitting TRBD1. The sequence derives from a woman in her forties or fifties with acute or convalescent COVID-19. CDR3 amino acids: CASSPEQGAFTEAFF. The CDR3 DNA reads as TGCGCCAGCAGCCCCGAACAGGGGGCTTTTACTGAAGCTTTCTTT.